This T cell receptor beta chain was captured in a study of identical twins. Study-wide results and limits: Beta clonotypes that were abundant in cord blood contained fewer insertions, a pattern absent from memory repertoires.

Each CDR3 protein gets one entry after TCRdb re-called the 5' RACE reads with MiXCR. Of some 1,600,000 distinct CDR3 sequences in the sample, about 30% are singletons; the top ten hold over 0.25%. The V gene's germline CDR1 is SEHNR and CDR2 FQNEAQ (reference sequence). V lost 1 base to trimming and J lost 5 bases, with 15 bases between them. The CDR3 has 16 amino acids. This clonotype was observed a few times. As yet, its antigen is unknown. V gene TRBV7-9 combines with J gene TRBJ2-1; weak D call: TRBD1 (6 bases). This sequence originates from a newborn girl in good health. What was sequenced was cord blood. The CDR3 DNA follows: TGTGCCAGCAGCTTAGACTATACAGGGTACCACAATGAGCAGTTCTTC. Translation gives CASSLDYTGYHNEQFF.